The 6 T cell receptor beta chains reported below all come from one sample, sequenced in a study of blood T cells in healthy people across ages. Sample-barcoded 5' priming and a J-beta primer mix drove a second PCR of about 7 to 12 cycles. TCRdb used MiXCR to reprocess the 5' RACE reads, holding one entry per CDR3 protein. The repertoire holds 650,000 to 950,000 distinct CDR3 sequences, with around 45% as singletons. The sample consisted of blood. These TCRs come from a man in his sixties in good health.

The CDR3 is CAISESVSGAISTDTQYF. The CDR3, as DNA: TGTGCCATCAGTGAGTCGGTGTCAGGTGCCATTAGCACAGATACGCAGTATTTT. This chain joins TRBV10-3 and TRBJ2-3; D gene ambiguous. The CDR3 extends over 18 amino acids. Deletions cut 0 bases from V and 0 bases from J, with 16 bases between. CDR1 and CDR2 from the germline V gene are ENHRY and SYGVKD.

This clonotype has only a few counts. The V call is TRBV9, the J call TRBJ2-1; 11 bases map to TRBD1. CDR1 and CDR2 from the germline V gene are SGDLS and YYNGEE. Germline trimming cut 4 bases from V and 5 bases from J; bases unmatched to any gene: 8. The CDR3 is made up of 16 amino acids. The chain's CDR3 is CASSPNPGQGDNEQFF. For the CDR3, the DNA is TGTGCCAGCAGCCCCAACCCGGGACAGGGGGACAATGAGCAGTTCTTC.

This clonotype appeared a few times. The rearrangement links TRBV2 to TRBJ2-3; D possibly uses TRBD1 or TRBD2 (7 bases each). Germline CDR1 and CDR2: SNHLY and FYNNEI. Trimming cost V 4 bases and J 6 bases, with 14 bases left between them. This CDR3 has 14 residues. The CDR3 region has the DNA TGTGCCAGCAGTGTGCCAGGGGGGGAGGATACGCAGTATTTT. The encoded protein is CASSVPGGEDTQYF.

This clonotype was counted between two and nine times. The CDR3 region is CASSQEKTLQTLGPQHF. Written as DNA, the CDR3 is TGTGCCAGCAGCCAAGAAAAGACACTCCAAACCCTCGGGCCCCAGCATTTT. The V gene is TRBV3-1, the J gene TRBJ1-5; D not resolved. Germline V gene data show CDR1 as LGHDT and CDR2 as YNNKEL (reference sequence). The V end lost 0 bases, the J end lost 9 bases, and 21 bases lay between the germline ends. CDR3 length equals 17 residues.

This clonotype occurred once. The CDR3: CASSQKRGYEQYF. DNA of the CDR3: TGCGCCAGCAGCCAAAAGAGGGGCTACGAGCAGTACTTC. The chain joins TRBV4-3 to TRBJ2-7, with D possibly called TRBD1 or TRBD2 (5 bases each). V was trimmed by 2 bases and J by 3 bases, leaving 8 bases between them. The germline CDR1 and CDR2 sequences are LGHNA and YSLEER. The CDR3 loop spans 13 amino acids.

A few counts support this clonotype. The gene calls are TRBV7-9 and TRBJ2-3; D possibly matches TRBD1 or TRBD2 (5 bases each). Germline V gene sequence: CDR1 SEHNR, CDR2 FQNEAQ (reference sequence). The ends were cut back, 4 bases at V and 1 base at J, with 21 bases in the middle. This CDR3 contains 18 residues. CDR3 nucleotides: TGTGCCAGCAGCTGGGACGCGTCGAGCCAGCTGGGCACAGATACGCAGTATTTT. Residues: CASSWDASSQLGTDTQYF.